These T cell receptor beta chains were read from a single sample in a study of T cells in Graves' hyperthyroidism and ophthalmopathy. A single record per CDR3 protein comes from TCRdb applying MiXCR to the multiplex PCR reads. The sample lists around 440,000 distinct CDR3 sequences, around a sixth occurring once. Sequencing was performed on blood. Every receptor here comes from a woman under 30 with Graves' hyperthyroidism. Both conserved end residues are part of each CDR3. A D gene is named only where the DNA matches it firmly. Rows give clone size only sometimes, using once, few, many, or a class for an expanded clone.

D: TRBD1; size: many; V: TRBV7-9; length: 11; J: TRBJ1-1; CDR3: CASSRTGSAFF; DNA: TGTGCCAGCAGCCGGACAGGGTCGGCTTTCTTT
D: .; size: many; V: TRBV20-1; length: 15; J: TRBJ2-1; CDR3: CSARGAVASYNEQFF; DNA: TGCAGTGCTAGAGGAGCGGTAGCCTCCTACAATGAGCAGTTCTTC
D: .; size: many; V: TRBV20-1; length: 15; J: TRBJ2-1; CDR3: CSASRRVEPYNEQFF; DNA: TGCAGTGCTAGTCGCAGGGTAGAACCCTACAATGAGCAGTTCTTC
D: .; size: .; V: TRBV21-1; length: 15; J: TRBJ1-1; CDR3: CASSKERGGGFEAFF; DNA: TGTGCCAGCAGCAAAGAACGAGGTGGCGGGTTTGAAGCTTTCTTT
D: TRBD1; size: many; V: TRBV6-5; length: 16; J: TRBJ2-1; CDR3: CASSYSRDSLWNEQFF; DNA: TGTGCCAGCAGTTACTCCCGGGACAGCCTGTGGAATGAGCAGTTCTTC
D: .; size: .; V: TRBV25-1; length: 15; J: TRBJ2-5; CDR3: CASLDISRNQETQYF; DNA: TGTGCCAGCCTGGACATATCACGGAACCAAGAGACCCAGTACTTC
D: TRBD1; size: .; V: TRBV5-4; length: 18; J: TRBJ1-1; CDR3: CASSLATGEMGEDTEAFF; DNA: TGTGCCAGCAGCTTGGCCACAGGGGAAATGGGAGAGGACACTGAAGCTTTCTTT
D: TRBD1; size: many; V: TRBV3-1; length: 14; J: TRBJ1-2; CDR3: CASSPQQGAGGYTF; DNA: TGTGCCAGCAGCCCTCAACAGGGGGCAGGTGGCTACACCTTC
D: TRBD1; size: .; V: TRBV7-3; length: 14; J: TRBJ2-3; CDR3: CASSRTGGRDTQYF; DNA: TGTGCCAGCAGCCGGACAGGGGGCAGGGATACGCAGTATTTT
D: .; size: many; V: TRBV7-2; length: 13; J: TRBJ1-2; CDR3: CASSWRPDTSYTF; DNA: TGTGCCAGCAGCTGGAGGCCAGATACAAGCTACACCTTC
D: .; size: many; V: TRBV4-1; length: 14; J: TRBJ1-1; CDR3: CASSQGTSGVEAFF; DNA: TGCGCCAGCAGCCAAGGGACCTCCGGGGTTGAAGCTTTCTTT
D: TRBD1; size: few; V: TRBV20-1; length: 13; J: TRBJ2-2; CDR3: CSAYRQGSGELFF; DNA: TGCAGTGCTTATAGACAGGGCTCCGGGGAGCTGTTTTTT
D: TRBD2; size: many; V: TRBV6-1; length: 18; J: TRBJ2-3; CDR3: CASSETASGRRSTDTQYF; DNA: TGTGCCAGCAGTGAAACGGCTAGCGGGAGGCGGAGCACAGATACGCAGTATTTT
D: TRBD2; size: .; V: TRBV7-2; length: 15; J: TRBJ2-1; CDR3: CASSLESSGSLQQFF; DNA: TGTGCCAGCAGCTTAGAGTCTAGCGGGAGTCTACAGCAGTTCTTC
D: .; size: many; V: TRBV7-3; length: 15; J: TRBJ2-3; CDR3: CASSLWGRDTDTQYF; DNA: TGTGCCAGCAGCTTATGGGGGCGGGACACAGATACGCAGTATTTT
D: .; size: few; V: TRBV2; length: 11; J: TRBJ1-2; CDR3: CASSVRDGYTF; DNA: TGTGCCAGCAGTGTCAGGGATGGCTACACCTTC
D: TRBD1; size: many; V: TRBV6-1; length: 15; J: TRBJ2-4; CDR3: CASSYLQGAGNIQYF; DNA: TGTGCCAGCAGTTACCTTCAGGGGGCGGGTAACATTCAGTACTTC
D: TRBD1; size: many; V: TRBV29-1; length: 13; J: TRBJ2-1; CDR3: CSLGQQPYNEQFF; DNA: TGCAGCTTGGGACAGCAACCCTACAATGAGCAGTTCTTC
D: TRBD2; size: .; V: TRBV2; length: 16; J: TRBJ2-1; CDR3: CATRGGTSGAHNEQFF; DNA: TGTGCCACCAGGGGCGGGACTAGCGGGGCGCACAATGAGCAGTTCTTC
D: .; size: many; V: TRBV12-3/TRBV12-4; length: 13; J: TRBJ2-1; CDR3: CASSLWDRPEQFF; DNA: TGTGCCAGCAGCCTATGGGATAGGCCGGAGCAGTTCTTC
D: .; size: many; V: TRBV7-8; length: 15; J: TRBJ2-3; CDR3: CASSLHPVGGEAQYF; DNA: TGTGCCAGCAGCCTCCATCCCGTGGGGGGCGAGGCGCAGTATTTT
D: .; size: once; V: TRBV6-2/TRBV6-3; length: 15; J: TRBJ2-2; CDR3: CASSPRTEATGELFF; DNA: TGTGCCAGCAGCCCGAGGACAGAAGCTACCGGGGAGCTGTTTTTT
D: .; size: many; V: TRBV2; length: 15; J: TRBJ2-1; CDR3: CASRMGRGDYNEQFF; DNA: TGTGCCAGCAGGATGGGGAGAGGGGACTACAATGAGCAGTTCTTC
D: TRBD2; size: few; V: TRBV5-1; length: 14; J: TRBJ2-7; CDR3: CASSLEGTSGEQYF; DNA: TGCGCCAGCAGCTTGGAGGGGACTAGCGGCGAGCAGTACTTC
D: TRBD1; size: many; V: TRBV20-1; length: 14; J: TRBJ1-2; CDR3: CSASGTGVNYGYTF; DNA: TGCAGTGCTTCCGGGACAGGGGTTAACTATGGCTACACCTTC
D: .; size: few; V: TRBV13; length: 14; J: TRBJ1-6; CDR3: CASSSQGYNSPLHF; DNA: TGTGCCAGCAGCTCCCAGGGGTATAATTCACCCCTCCACTTT